This is a list of T cell receptor beta chains from one sample in a study of blood T cell repertoires in COVID-19. Profiled with immunoSEQ multiplex PCR; TCRdb holds only in-frame clones, not every one. Counted here are roughly 120,000 clones, about 74% occurring once; the ten biggest clones make up 4.5% to 6%. Material: peripheral blood. The receptors stem from a man at least 80 years old with COVID-19, enrolled during active disease. CDR3s include the opening cysteine and the closing phenylalanine or tryptophan. The D gene is left open where the match is weak. Size tells how often a clone was seen (once, few, many) or the class of an expanded clone, and some rows leave it out.

J gene | clone size | CDR3 length | D gene | V gene | CDR3 DNA | CDR3 protein
TRBJ2-1 | NA | 16 | NA | TRBV10-3 | TGTGCCATCAGTGATACGGACAGTGCAGGAATGAATGAGCAGTTCTTC | CAISDTDSAGMNEQFF
TRBJ2-2 | NA | 17 | TRBD1 | TRBV28 | TGTGCCAGCAGTTTATGGGGACAGGGGTTAAACACCGGGGAGCTGTTTTTT | CASSLWGQGLNTGELFF
TRBJ2-1 | NA | 15 | TRBD1 | TRBV5-8 | TGTGCCAGCAGCAGAGGGACAGGGGGGTACAATGAGCAGTTCTTC | CASSRGTGGYNEQFF
TRBJ2-1 | NA | 15 | TRBD2 | TRBV7-6 | TGTGCCAGCAGCCTGGGGACTAGCGGGATGAATGAGCAGTTCTTC | CASSLGTSGMNEQFF
TRBJ2-3 | NA | 15 | TRBD2 | TRBV9 | TGTGCCAGCAGCGTGAGACTAGCGATTACAGATACGCAGTATTTT | CASSVRLAITDTQYF
TRBJ2-1 | once | 15 | NA | TRBV5-8 | TGTGCCAGCAGCTTGGGACAGTTTTCCTACAATGAGCAGTTCTTC | CASSLGQFSYNEQFF
TRBJ1-6 | NA | 15 | NA | TRBV3-1/TRBV3-2 | TGTGCCAGCAGCCAAGGGCAGGACTATAATTCACCCCTCCACTTT | CASSQGQDYNSPLHF
TRBJ2-3 | NA | 14 | TRBD2 | TRBV18 | TGTGCCAGCTCACCGACTAGCGGAGCAGATACGCAGTATTTT | CASSPTSGADTQYF
TRBJ2-1 | NA | 18 | TRBD2 | TRBV6-2/TRBV6-3 | TGTGCCAGCAGTTACTCGGGCCTGAGCGGGAGGGCAGGAAATGAGCAGTTCTTC | CASSYSGLSGRAGNEQFF
TRBJ1-2 | NA | 16 | NA | TRBV5-1 | TGCGCCAGCAGCTTCCTACCCTCAACAGGAAGCTATGGCTACACCTTC | CASSFLPSTGSYGYTF
TRBJ2-3 | NA | 15 | TRBD1 | TRBV10-3 | TGTGCCATCAGTGGGGGGACAGGGACCTGGGATACGCAGTATTTT | CAISGGTGTWDTQYF
TRBJ1-1 | few | 16 | NA | TRBV4-3 | TGCGCCAGCAGCCAAGACGGGGGGTATAGTGTAACTGAAGCTTTCTTT | CASSQDGGYSVTEAFF
TRBJ1-1 | NA | 14 | TRBD1 | TRBV5-1 | TGCGCCAGCAGCTTGAGACAGGGGGGCACTGAAGCTTTCTTT | CASSLRQGGTEAFF
TRBJ2-3 | few | 15 | NA | TRBV6-5 | TGTGCCAGCAGTTACCTCAGGGGTGGCACAGATACGCAGTATTTT | CASSYLRGGTDTQYF
TRBJ2-2 | NA | 14 | NA | TRBV15 | TGTGCCACCAGTGCGATCTTAGAGGCCGGGGAGCTGTTTTTT | CATSAILEAGELFF
TRBJ2-1 | NA | 15 | NA | TRBV5-1 | TGCGCCAGCAGCTTGAAGACCGGGGGGCAAAGGGGGCAGTTCTTC | CASSLKTGGQRGQFF
TRBJ1-6 | NA | 13 | TRBD1 | TRBV11-3 | TGTGCCAGCAGCTCGGACAGGGACTCACCCCTCCACTTT | CASSSDRDSPLHF
TRBJ2-7 | NA | 16 | TRBD2 | TRBV4-2 | TGTGCCAGCAGCCGGAGGGTAGCGGGCTTCTCCTACGAGCAGTACTTC | CASSRRVAGFSYEQYF
TRBJ1-1 | once | 18 | TRBD1 | TRBV5-4 | TGTGCCAGCAGCTTGACAGGGGGAATTCCCTTGTTGAACACTGAAGCTTTCTTT | CASSLTGGIPLLNTEAFF
TRBJ2-1 | NA | 15 | TRBD2 | TRBV9 | TGTGCCAGCAGCGCAGGGACTAGCGGGAGGGTGGAGCAGTTCTTC | CASSAGTSGRVEQFF
TRBJ2-1 | once | 15 | NA | TRBV3-1/TRBV3-2 | TGTGCCAGCAGCCAAAACCGACTAGGGGCCTATGAGCAGTTCTTC | CASSQNRLGAYEQFF
TRBJ2-3 | once | 16 | TRBD1 | TRBV18 | TGTGCCAGCTCACCAGGGACAGGGGTCGGCACAGATACGCAGTATTTT | CASSPGTGVGTDTQYF
TRBJ2-2 | NA | 16 | NA | TRBV4-3 | TGCGCCAGCAGCCAAGAAGTTAGCGGGAACACCGGGGAGCTGTTTTTT | CASSQEVSGNTGELFF
TRBJ2-1 | NA | 14 | TRBD2 | TRBV5-1 | TGCGCCAGCAGGGGAGTAGCGGGAGTGAATGAGCAGTTCTTC | CASRGVAGVNEQFF
TRBJ1-2 | NA | 15 | TRBD1 | TRBV28 | TGTGCCAGCAGCGACGGATTGGGACAGGGGGTAGGCTACACCTTC | CASSDGLGQGVGYTF
TRBJ1-1 | once | 15 | NA | TRBV9 | TGTGCCAGCAGCCCGATGGGAGGGGGGGGAACTGAAGCTTTCTTT | CASSPMGGGGTEAFF
TRBJ2-7 | NA | 15 | TRBD1 | TRBV28 | TGTGCCAGCAGCGAAACGACAGGGGTTGAGGACGAGCAGTACTTC | CASSETTGVEDEQYF
TRBJ1-3 | NA | 17 | NA | TRBV3-1/TRBV3-2 | TGTGCCAGCAGCCAAGGCTTCTCGGGAGACTCTGGAAACACCATATATTTT | CASSQGFSGDSGNTIYF
TRBJ2-7 | many | 14 | NA | TRBV30 | TGTGCCTGGATGTCGCCTGCAGGGGCACTCGAGCAGTACTTC | CAWMSPAGALEQYF
TRBJ2-1 | NA | 16 | TRBD1 | TRBV7-9 | TGTGCCAGCAGCCAATTACAGGGGGCCTCCTACAATGAGCAGTTCTTC | CASSQLQGASYNEQFF
TRBJ1-1 | NA | 14 | TRBD1 | TRBV4-3 | TGCGCCAGCAGCCAAGATCTCAGGGGGCCTGAAGCTTTCTTT | CASSQDLRGPEAFF
TRBJ2-7 | medium-sized | 12 | NA | TRBV6-6 | TGTGCCAGCAGTAGAGGGGCGGGATGGCAGTACTTC | CASSRGAGWQYF
TRBJ1-4 | NA | 16 | NA | TRBV15 | TGTGCCACCAGCAGGTCGGTGTTGTTCACTAATGAAAAACTGTTTTTT | CATSRSVLFTNEKLFF
TRBJ2-7 | once | 13 | TRBD1 | TRBV28 | TGTGCCAGCAGTTCCACCCCCAGACAGGGTCAGTACTTC | CASSSTPRQGQYF